One and the same sample provided the 13 T cell receptor beta chains below, sequenced in a study of blood T cell repertoires in COVID-19. The protocol was immunoSEQ multiplex PCR, while the TCRdb copy is restricted to in-frame clones and leaves out a portion. The table includes about 72,000 clones, roughly 87% detected once. The sequenced sample was peripheral blood. The receptors stem from a human donor in a cohort sampled during active COVID-19.

V gene TRBV5-1 combines with J gene TRBJ2-1; weak D call: TRBD1 (7 bases). V lost 4 bases and J 4 bases, leaving 12 bases between the germline ends. The CDR3 is 14 amino acids. Germline V gives CDR1 SGHRS, CDR2 YFSETQ. The CDR3 DNA is TGCGCCAGCAGCGGGGGGACAGATTACAATGAGCAGTTCTTC. It yields the protein CASSGGTDYNEQFF.

The genes are TRBV7-8 and TRBJ1-5, with 9 bases aligning to TRBD1. Per the germline V gene, CDR1 is SGHVS and CDR2 is FQNEAQ. CDR3 length: 15 amino acids. V dropped 5 bases and J dropped 1; count of bases not matched to a gene: 3. The CDR3 coding sequence is TGTGCCAGCAGCCAGGGACAGGGAAGCAATCAGCCCCAGCATTTT. Its translation: CASSQGQGSNQPQHF.

The V call is TRBV4-1, the J call TRBJ2-2, with D hard to call. The germline V gene encodes CDR1 MGHRA and CDR2 YSYEKL. This CDR3 comprises 15 residues. V was cut by 1 base and J by 3 bases, with 9 bases left in between. CDR3 coding DNA: TGCGCCAGCAGCCAAGGATGGTCAGACACCGGGGAGCTGTTTTTT. It codes for CASSQGWSDTGELFF.

V is TRBV27 and J is TRBJ2-7; 7 bases fit TRBD2. The V gene end was trimmed by 10 bases and the J gene end by 0 bases; junction bases not matched to a gene: 12. CDR3 length: 15 residues. Germline V CDR1 and CDR2: MNHEY, SMNVEV (reference sequence). The CDR3 here is CATTRRSGTSYEQYF. The CDR3 nucleotides are TGTGCCACCACCCGGAGGAGCGGGACCTCCTACGAGCAGTACTTC.

The V gene is TRBV30, the J gene TRBJ1-6; D is perhaps TRBD1 (5 bases). CDR1 and CDR2 (germline): GTSNPN, SVGIG (reference sequence). The V end was cut by 4 bases, the J end by 10 bases, with 17 bases between. This CDR3 region has 14 residues. CDR3 sequence (DNA): TGTGCCTGGACGGTCGGGCAGACAGAGTCACCCCTCCACTTT. Translated, it gives CAWTVGQTESPLHF.

This chain uses TRBV5-8 with TRBJ1-5, with D tentatively TRBD1 (5 bases). The CDR3 runs to 15 residues. Germline V gives CDR1 SGHTS, CDR2 YDEGEE. Deletions cut 4 bases from V and 1 base from J, with 12 bases between. The CDR3 coding sequence is TGTGCCAGCAGCCGGGGGAGCCCCAGCAATCAGCCCCAGCATTTT. Amino acids: CASSRGSPSNQPQHF. Full variable domain (missing parts from reference TRBV5-8 and TRBJ1-5): EAGVTQSPTHLIKTRGQQATLRCSPISGHTSVYWYQQALGLGLQFLLWYDEGEERNRGNFPPRFSGRQFPNYSSELNVNALELEDSALYLCASSRGSPSNQPQHFGDGTRLSIL.

The chain links TRBV7-9 to TRBJ2-1; a weak D match, TRBD2 (5 bases). The ends were cut back, 1 base at V and 12 bases at J, with 13 bases in the middle. The CDR3 totals 13 residues. CDR1 and CDR2 (germline): SEHNR, FQNEAQ (reference sequence). CDR3 nucleotide sequence: TGTGCCAGCAGCTTAGAAGTGGAGGACCGGCAGTTCTTC. Residues: CASSLEVEDRQFF.

This clone was counted a few times. The chain uses TRBV5-1 and TRBJ1-1; the match to TRBD1 covers 7 bases. The V and J ends lost 4 bases and 7 bases, in that order; junction bases with no gene match: 7. The CDR3 totals 13 residues. Germline CDR1 SGHRS, CDR2 YFSETQ. The CDR3 spells CASSLGQRDEAFF. The CDR3 DNA sequence: TGCGCCAGCAGCCTGGGACAGAGAGATGAAGCTTTCTTT.

The CDR3 loop reads CASSETGGKYF. In DNA form, the CDR3 reads TGTGCCAGCAGTGAGACGGGGGGAAAGTACTTC. V and J are TRBV6-1 and TRBJ2-5; 7 bases are shared with TRBD2. J lost 12 bases, V lost 3 bases, and 4 bases had no gene match. The germline V gene has CDR1 MNHNS and CDR2 SASEGT. The CDR3 has 11 amino acids.

This chain joins TRBV7-8 and TRBJ2-7; 9 bases are a match to TRBD2. There are 16 residues in the CDR3. Germline V CDR1 and CDR2: SGHVS, FQNEAQ. The trim removed 5 bases at V and 3 bases at J, leaving 11 bases unmatched. The DNA for the CDR3 is TGTGCCAGCAGCCACGGGGCTAGCGGGGCTGGCTACGAGCAGTACTTC. Amino acids: CASSHGASGAGYEQYF.

V and J are TRBV7-2 and TRBJ1-1; D is ambiguous. The CDR3 is 13 amino acids. V lost 4 bases, J lost 7 bases, and 13 bases lay in between. The germline CDR1 and CDR2 sequences are SGHTA and FQGNSA. The CDR3 here is CASSSSGRVEAFF. In nucleotides, the CDR3 is TGTGCCAGCAGCTCCTCGGGGAGGGTTGAAGCTTTCTTT.

The rearrangement joins TRBV30 to TRBJ1-2, with D possibly matching TRBD1 (5 bases). The germline V gene has CDR1 GTSNPN and CDR2 SVGIG (reference sequence). With 4 bases removed from V and 6 bases from J, the gap between germline ends came to 9 bases. CDR3 length: 11 amino acids. The DNA of the CDR3 is TGTGCCTGGACCGGAGGGGATGGCTACACCTTC. It specifies CAWTGGDGYTF. The full variable domain, with the rest looked up from reference TRBV30 and TRBJ1-2, is SQTIHQWPATLVQPVGSPLSLECTVEGTSNPNLYWYRQAAGRGLQLLFYSVGIGQISSEVPQNLSASRPQDRQFILSSKKLLLSDSGFYLCAWTGGDGYTFGSGTRLTVV.

The J gene is TRBJ2-7, the V gene TRBV6-6; 9 positions agree with TRBD1. There are 13 residues in the CDR3. V was clipped by 5 bases and J by 6 bases; unmatched bases: 5. The germline gives CDR1 MNHNY, CDR2 SVGAGI (reference sequence). The DNA for the CDR3 is TGTGCCAGCAGTCGACAGGGGGGCAGCGAGCAGTACTTC. The encoded protein is CASSRQGGSEQYF.